This T cell receptor (beta chain) was documented in a study of technical replicates of blood from a few donors. The CDR3 has 14 amino acids. Germline trimming cut 2 bases from V and 7 bases from J; bases unmatched to any gene: 7. The germline gives CDR1 MNHEY, CDR2 SVGAGI. Sequencing was performed with immunoSEQ multiplex PCR; in TCRdb, only in-frame clones are kept and a portion is missing. Of about 80,000 clones listed, about 97% were seen once; the top ten hold less than 0.2%. This sequence joins TRBV6-5 and TRBJ2-5; 7 bases line up with TRBD2. The TCR was taken from a human donor in good health. Material for sequencing was T cells isolated from PBMCs. CDR3 residues: CASSYETRGRTQYF. CDR3 coding DNA: TGTGCCAGCAGTTACGAGACGCGGGGGAGGACCCAGTACTTC.